The 23 T cell receptor beta chains reported below all come from one sample, sequenced in a study of technical replicates of blood from several donors. The protocol was immunoSEQ multiplex PCR, while the TCRdb copy is restricted to in-frame clones and leaves out a portion. The top ten hold roughly 0.25% of the sample, which has around 85,000 clones, approximately 94% seen once. Sequencing used T cells isolated from PBMCs. The receptor source for this set is a human donor in good health.

The genes are TRBV13 and TRBJ2-5; TRBD2 is a possible D gene (6 bases). V was cut by 1 base and J by 1 base, with 10 bases left in between. The CDR3 sequence is 15 residues long. Per germline, CDR1 PRHDT and CDR2 FYEKMQ (reference sequence). CDR3 DNA: TGTGCCAGCAGCTTAGCGGGGGAGACCCAAGAGACCCAGTACTTC. Translation: CASSLAGETQETQYF.

In its sample, this clone was seen a few times. The same CDR3 is also encoded by other DNA sequences in this sample. This chain joins TRBV5-1 and TRBJ2-2; TRBD2 matches 7 bases. The CDR3 contains 15 residues. The ends lost 0 bases at V and 4 bases at J; junction bases unmatched: 3. Looked up from germline, CDR1 is SGHRS and CDR2 is YFSETQ. In DNA form, the CDR3 reads TGCGCCAGCAGCTTGGGGACGGGGGGCACCGGGGAGCTGTTTTTT. Its protein is CASSLGTGGTGELFF.

The V gene is TRBV19, the J gene TRBJ2-7; maybe TRBD2 (5 bases). V lost 3 bases and J 5 bases, leaving 11 bases between the germline ends. CDR1 and CDR2 from the germline V gene are LNHDA and SQIVND (reference sequence). The CDR3 extends over 13 amino acids. The chain's CDR3 is CASSIGVPNEQYF. The CDR3 coding sequence is TGTGCCAGTAGTATCGGGGTTCCGAACGAGCAGTACTTC.

This clone came up once. The gene calls are TRBV28 and TRBJ2-5, with TRBD2 as a possible D gene (5 bases). Germline CDR1 MDHEN, CDR2 SYDVKM. V lost 6 bases to trimming and J lost 5 bases, with 13 bases between them. The CDR3 loop spans 13 amino acids. CDR3 amino acids: CASSAGRRETQYF. In DNA form, the CDR3 reads TGTGCCAGCAGCGCCGGACGGAGGGAGACCCAGTACTTC.

The chain uses TRBV27 and TRBJ1-2, with D possibly being TRBD1 (6 bases). This CDR3 comprises 12 residues. Per germline, CDR1 MNHEY and CDR2 SMNVEV (reference sequence). V lost 6 bases and J 7 bases, leaving 12 bases between the germline ends. The CDR3 loop is CASSDNRVGYTF. The CDR3 region has the DNA TGTGCCAGCAGCGACAACAGGGTTGGCTACACCTTC.

The V call is TRBV5-1, the J call TRBJ2-7, with 10 nucleotides matching TRBD1. The germline CDR1 and CDR2 sequences are SGHRS and YFSETQ. There are 17 residues in the CDR3. With V trimmed by 0 bases and J by 2 bases, 8 bases remained unmatched. CDR3 region: CASSLGSDRGHPYEQYF. The CDR3 coding sequence is TGCGCCAGCAGCTTGGGATCCGACAGGGGGCACCCCTACGAGCAGTACTTC.

The V gene is TRBV6-6, the J gene TRBJ1-2; weak D call: TRBD1 (6 bases). From germline, CDR1 is MNHNY and CDR2 SVGAGI (reference sequence). The CDR3 totals 12 residues. V was cut by 5 bases and J by 6 bases, with 10 bases left in between. CDR3 amino acids: CASSGSGDGYTF. CDR3 DNA sequence: TGTGCCAGCAGTGGCTCAGGGGATGGCTACACCTTC.

The chain employs TRBV18 and TRBJ1-5; D is unresolved. Deletions cut 3 bases from V and 0 bases from J, with 6 bases between. Looked up from germline, CDR1 is KGHSH and CDR2 is LQKENI. The CDR3 extends over 14 amino acids. The DNA for the CDR3 is TGTGCCAGCTCACCGACACGTAGCAATCAGCCCCAGCATTTT. It yields the protein CASSPTRSNQPQHF.

The genes are TRBV7-9 and TRBJ2-7; TRBD2 might be the D (6 bases). Germline CDR1 SEHNR, CDR2 FQNEAQ (reference sequence). Trimming shortened V by 6 bases and J by 2 bases, and 14 bases separated the two germline ends. The CDR3 is 14 residues long. The CDR3 loop is CASRPWGLTYEQYF. The CDR3, as DNA: TGTGCCAGCAGACCTTGGGGACTCACCTACGAGCAGTACTTC.

As for this clone: The sample contains more than one DNA sequence encoding this CDR3. This rearrangement joins TRBV29-1 to TRBJ2-7; the D gene is possibly TRBD1 (6 bases). The CDR3 extends over 12 amino acids. CDR1 and CDR2 from the germline V gene are SQVTM and ANQGSEA. V lost 3 bases and J 2 bases, leaving 8 bases between the germline ends. The CDR3 region has the DNA TGCAGCGTTGAGACAGGTACCTACGAGCAGTACTTC. Amino acid sequence: CSVETGTYEQYF.

The V call is TRBV4-1, the J call TRBJ1-2; 7 positions match TRBD1. The germline V gene has CDR1 MGHRA and CDR2 YSYEKL. V shed 8 bases, J shed 7 bases, and the junction held 16 bases outside the gene matches. This CDR3 has 15 residues. CDR3 sequence: CASRFLGGPSPGYTF. CDR3 nucleotides: TGCGCCAGCCGTTTCCTAGGGGGCCCCTCGCCTGGCTACACCTTC.

The V gene is TRBV4-1, the J gene TRBJ1-1; D remains unclear. Germline V CDR1 and CDR2: MGHRA, YSYEKL. The CDR3 extends over 14 amino acids. With 4 bases removed from V and 0 bases from J, the gap between germline ends came to 9 bases. The CDR3 DNA sequence: TGCGCCAGCAGCCCCGACGGGATGAACACTGAAGCTTTCTTT. As protein: CASSPDGMNTEAFF.

The chain carries TRBV10-1 and TRBJ2-2; D uncertain. V lost 1 base to trimming and J lost 4 bases, with 7 bases between them. Per the germline V gene, CDR1 is WNHNN and CDR2 is SYGVQD (reference sequence). The CDR3 totals 14 residues. CDR3 amino acids: CASSEWSVTGELFF. The CDR3 coding sequence is TGCGCCAGCAGTGAGTGGTCAGTCACCGGGGAGCTGTTTTTT.

V usage is TRBV11-2 and J usage is TRBJ2-7; 10 nucleotides agree with TRBD1. The V segment lost 3 bases and the J segment 4 bases; nucleotides outside the gene matches: 9. The CDR3 contains 16 residues. The germline CDR1 and CDR2 sequences are SGHAT and FQNNGV. The chain's CDR3 is CASSFSGTGAGYEQYF. The CDR3 DNA reads as TGTGCCAGCAGCTTTTCCGGGACAGGGGCGGGGTACGAGCAGTACTTC.

This clone has a single count. This chain joins TRBV25-1 and TRBJ2-3; D might be TRBD2 (6 bases). The V gene lost 6 bases and the J gene lost 6 bases, with 16 bases spanning the gap. The CDR3 consists of 14 residues. CDR1 and CDR2 (germline): MGHDK, SYGVNS. The CDR3 region has the DNA TGTGCCAGCAGGGGGGGACTCCAAGCCGATACGCAGTATTTT. It is translated as CASRGGLQADTQYF.

J is TRBJ1-4 and V is TRBV5-1, with 9 bases fitting TRBD1. The CDR3 is 15 amino acids. J was trimmed by 8 bases and V by 5 bases; bases with no gene match: 10. Germline CDR1 reads SGHRS; CDR2 reads YFSETQ. CDR3 coding DNA: TGCGCCAGCAGGCCGCCGGGACAGGGAGACGAAAAACTGTTTTTT. This gives the protein CASRPPGQGDEKLFF.

The chain recombines TRBV14 with TRBJ1-2; maybe TRBD1 (5 bases). CDR3 size: 13 residues. Trimming stripped 4 bases from V and 8 bases from J, with 14 bases between. Germline assignment: CDR1 SGHDN and CDR2 FVKESK. The CDR3 loop reads CASSRHMGGGYTF. CDR3 sequence (DNA): TGTGCCAGCAGCCGACATATGGGGGGGGGCTACACCTTC.

In its sample, this clone was seen once. The chain recombines TRBV28 with TRBJ1-2; D ambiguous. Trimming removed 3 bases from V and 5 bases from J, with 16 bases in between. The germline gives CDR1 MDHEN, CDR2 SYDVKM. This CDR3 region has 15 residues. In DNA, the CDR3 is TGTGCCAGCAGTTTCTCAGCGTACTCAAGGTATGGCTACACCTTC. Its protein is CASSFSAYSRYGYTF.

The gene calls are TRBV27 and TRBJ2-7; no reliable D call. V lost 5 bases to trimming and J lost 0 bases, with 5 bases between them. The germline CDR1 and CDR2 sequences are MNHEY and SMNVEV (reference sequence). The CDR3 runs to 12 residues. CDR3 region: CASSPSSYEQYF. The CDR3, as DNA: TGTGCCAGCAGTCCGAGCTCCTACGAGCAGTACTTC.

The chain employs TRBV6-5 and TRBJ2-7; maybe TRBD2 (5 bases). V lost 0 bases and J lost 5, with 8 bases in between. Germline V gene sequence: CDR1 MNHEY, CDR2 SVGAGI. The CDR3 is 13 residues long. The CDR3 DNA follows: TGTGCCAGCAGTTACTCGACCGGGAACGAGCAGTACTTC. The encoded protein is CASSYSTGNEQYF.

This chain joins TRBV2 and TRBJ1-4; TRBD1 matches 9 bases. Germline CDR1 is SNHLY and CDR2 is FYNNEI. J gave up 8 bases and V 6 bases, and 7 bases lay outside the gene matches. The CDR3 is 14 residues long. The CDR3 region is CASSAGTGNEKLFF. The CDR3 region has the DNA TGTGCCAGCAGCGCCGGGACAGGGAACGAAAAACTGTTTTTT.

The gene calls are TRBV15 and TRBJ2-3, with TRBD2 as a possible D gene (5 bases). V shed 0 bases and J shed 0 bases, with 13 bases lying between them. Germline V gives CDR1 LNHNV, CDR2 YYDKDF (reference sequence). The CDR3 loop spans 17 amino acids. CDR3 DNA sequence: TGTGCCACCAGCAGAGAGCCGAAAGCGGTCAGCACAGATACGCAGTATTTT. This translates into CATSREPKAVSTDTQYF.

The rearrangement uses TRBV19 and TRBJ1-1; D remains unclear. V dropped 3 bases and J dropped 5 bases, with 10 bases sitting between them. Germline V gene lookup returns CDR1 LNHDA and CDR2 SQIVND (reference sequence). The CDR3 contains 13 residues. The CDR3 DNA follows: TGTGCCAGTAGTATCGATGAGGTGACTGAAGCTTTCTTT. It is translated as CASSIDEVTEAFF.